The clone carrying this T cell receptor beta chain has a count of ten or more. Its target is unknown. This specimen belongs to a study of neurological immune-mediated disorders. The study, taken as a whole, reports: HTLV-1-associated myelopathy had the most TCR clonal expansion, and multiple sclerosis had the least, less than healthy controls. Subjects shared no identical expanded-clone CDR3 amino acid sequences, suggesting private TCR-beta repertoires in all groups.

Between the trimmed V and J ends, which lost 1 base and 1 base, there was a span of 14 bases. The CDR3 totals 16 residues. Per the germline V gene, CDR1 is SGHRS and CDR2 is YFSETQ. 5'RACE employing 10-nucleotide random UMIs yielded the cDNA. Each CDR3 protein gets one entry after TCRdb re-called the 5' RACE reads with MiXCR. The table lists some 79,000 distinct CDR3 sequences, roughly 15% of them singletons. The unsorted libraries were prepared from 2 million PBMCs (stored at -80 C). This sequence was found in a woman aged 45-65 years in good health. This chain joins TRBV5-1 and TRBJ1-2; TRBD1 might be the D (5 bases). Sequenced sample: PBMCs. The CDR3 reads CASSLMGRGINYGYTF. In DNA form, the CDR3 reads TGCGCCAGCAGCTTGATGGGGCGGGGTATTAACTATGGCTACACCTTC.